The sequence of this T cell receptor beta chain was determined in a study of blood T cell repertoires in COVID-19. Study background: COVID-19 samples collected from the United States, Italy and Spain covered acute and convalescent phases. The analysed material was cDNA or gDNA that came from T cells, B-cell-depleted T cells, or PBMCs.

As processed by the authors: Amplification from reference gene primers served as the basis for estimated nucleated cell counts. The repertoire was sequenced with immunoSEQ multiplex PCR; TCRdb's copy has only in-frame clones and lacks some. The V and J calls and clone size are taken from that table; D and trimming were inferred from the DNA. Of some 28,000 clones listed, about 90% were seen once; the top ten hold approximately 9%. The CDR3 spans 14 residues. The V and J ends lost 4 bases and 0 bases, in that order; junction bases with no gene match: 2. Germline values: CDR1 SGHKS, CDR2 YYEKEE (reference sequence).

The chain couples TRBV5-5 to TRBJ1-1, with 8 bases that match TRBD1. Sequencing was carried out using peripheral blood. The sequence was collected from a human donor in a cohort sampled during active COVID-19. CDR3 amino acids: CASSRTGMNTEAFF. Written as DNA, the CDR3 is TGTGCCAGCAGCCGGACAGGGATGAACACTGAAGCTTTCTTT.